Each of the 8 T cell receptor beta chains below was sequenced from the same sample in a study of T cells in Graves' hyperthyroidism and ophthalmopathy. Template material for amplifying TCR beta CDR3 regions consisted of RNA transcripts. HTBI primers were used for first-round RT-PCR of the TCR CDR3. A single record per CDR3 protein comes from TCRdb applying MiXCR to the multiplex PCR reads. The data contain more than 450,000 distinct CDR3 sequences, 14% of them seen just once; the ten biggest clones take up roughly 14%. The sample comprised blood. The source of these receptors is a woman aged 40 to 49 with Graves' hyperthyroidism.

This clonotype was detected many times. CDR3 region: CASNPPGTSNEKLFF. The CDR3 region has the DNA TGTGCCAGCAACCCCCCCGGGACTTCAAATGAAAAACTGTTTTTT. The chain links TRBV28 to TRBJ1-4, with D possibly being TRBD1 (5 bases). The CDR3 totals 15 residues. Looked up from germline, CDR1 is MDHEN and CDR2 is SYDVKM. V lost 7 bases, J lost 5 bases, and 17 bases lay in between.

This clonotype was detected ten times or more. The chain couples TRBV19 to TRBJ2-3, with unresolved D. Germline V gene lookup returns CDR1 LNHDA and CDR2 SQIVND (reference sequence). The V and J ends lost 4 bases and 1 base respectively, with 15 bases between them. The CDR3 covers 16 residues. The CDR3 protein is CASSTRALKGTDTQYF. Written as DNA, the CDR3 is TGTGCCAGTAGTACTCGGGCCCTAAAGGGCACAGATACGCAGTATTTT.

This chain links TRBV7-9 with TRBJ2-5; a possible D gene is TRBD1 (6 bases). Trimming cost V 2 bases and J 7 bases, with 11 bases left between them. CDR1 is SEHNR, CDR2 FQNEAQ, per germline (reference sequence). The CDR3 length is 13 residues. CDR3 sequence reads: CASSLTQGSTQYF. CDR3 coding DNA: TGTGCCAGCAGCTTAACTCAGGGGTCGACCCAGTACTTC.

This clonotype was recorded many times. The chain is built from TRBV24-1 and TRBJ2-7; 8 bases are shared with TRBD1. After removal of 4 bases from V and 3 bases from J, the junction contained 1 base not matched to a gene. The CDR3 totals 13 residues. Germline V gives CDR1 KGHDR, CDR2 SFDVKD. Here the CDR3 reads CATSETGDYEQYF. For the CDR3, the DNA is TGTGCCACCAGTGAGACAGGGGACTACGAGCAGTACTTC.

This clonotype was observed many times. This chain uses TRBV3-1 with TRBJ1-1; possible D gene TRBD1, 5 bases. Germline V gene data show CDR1 as LGHDT and CDR2 as YNNKEL (reference sequence). V dropped 4 bases and J dropped 4 bases, with 7 bases sitting between them. CDR3 length: 12 amino acids. CDR3 bases: TGTGCCAGCAGCCCGGGGGTCACTGAAGCTTTCTTT. Translating it yields CASSPGVTEAFF.

This clonotype was seen many times. The J gene is TRBJ1-2, the V gene TRBV10-3, with TRBD1 matching 11 bases. Unmatched junction bases numbered 4, after V lost 3 bases and J lost 7 bases. The germline CDR1 and CDR2 sequences are ENHRY and SYGVKD. This CDR3 is built from 14 residues. CDR3 DNA: TGTGCCATCAGTGAAGGACAGGGGGCTTTTGGCTACACCTTC. Translated: CAISEGQGAFGYTF.

This clonotype has a count of ten or more. The CDR3 reads CASSDLGRGSTDTQYF. The CDR3 DNA reads TGTGCCAGCAGTGATTTGGGGCGCGGTAGCACAGATACGCAGTATTTT. V and J are TRBV6-1 and TRBJ2-3; D perhaps matches TRBD1 (5 bases). There are 16 residues in the CDR3. Germline V gene data show CDR1 as MNHNS and CDR2 as SASEGT. V lost 3 bases to trimming and J lost 0 bases, with 13 bases between them.

This clonotype was recorded many times. J is TRBJ2-7 and V is TRBV20-1, with a possible D match to TRBD2 (6 bases). Germline lookup yields CDR1 DFQATT and CDR2 SNEGSKA (reference sequence). CDR3 size: 15 residues. The V end lost 4 bases, the J end lost 4 bases, and 20 bases lay between the germline ends. CDR3 residues: CSAIHPSREMYEQYF. CDR3 DNA: TGCAGTGCTATCCACCCCTCCCGGGAGATGTACGAGCAGTACTTC.